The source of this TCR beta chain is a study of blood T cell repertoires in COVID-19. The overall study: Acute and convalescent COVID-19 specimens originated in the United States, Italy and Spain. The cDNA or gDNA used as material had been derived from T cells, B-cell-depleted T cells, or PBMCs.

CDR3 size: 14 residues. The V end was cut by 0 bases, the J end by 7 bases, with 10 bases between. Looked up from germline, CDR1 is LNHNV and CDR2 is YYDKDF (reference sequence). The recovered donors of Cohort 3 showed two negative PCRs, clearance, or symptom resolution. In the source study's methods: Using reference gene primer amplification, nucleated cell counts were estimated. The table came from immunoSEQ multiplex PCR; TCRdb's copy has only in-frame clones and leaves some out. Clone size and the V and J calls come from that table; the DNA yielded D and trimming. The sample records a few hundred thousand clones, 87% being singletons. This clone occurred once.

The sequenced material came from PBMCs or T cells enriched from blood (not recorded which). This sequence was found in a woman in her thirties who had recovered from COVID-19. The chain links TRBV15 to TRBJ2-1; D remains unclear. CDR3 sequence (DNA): TGTGCCACCAGCAGAGATTTGCCCGCGAATGAGCAGTTCTTC. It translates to CATSRDLPANEQFF.